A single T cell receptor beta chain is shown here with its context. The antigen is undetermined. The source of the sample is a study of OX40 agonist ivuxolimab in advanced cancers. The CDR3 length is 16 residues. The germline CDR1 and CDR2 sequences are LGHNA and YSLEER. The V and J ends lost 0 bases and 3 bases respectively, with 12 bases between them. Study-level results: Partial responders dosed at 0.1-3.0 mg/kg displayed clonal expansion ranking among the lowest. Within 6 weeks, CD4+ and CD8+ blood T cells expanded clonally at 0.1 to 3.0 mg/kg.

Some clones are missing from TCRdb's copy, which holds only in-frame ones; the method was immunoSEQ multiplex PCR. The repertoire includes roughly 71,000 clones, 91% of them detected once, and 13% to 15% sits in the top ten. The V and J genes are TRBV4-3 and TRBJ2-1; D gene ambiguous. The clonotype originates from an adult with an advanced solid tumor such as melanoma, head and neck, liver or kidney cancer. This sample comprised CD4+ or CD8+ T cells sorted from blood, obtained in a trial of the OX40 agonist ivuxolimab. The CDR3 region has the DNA TGCGCCAGCAGCCAAGATTTGGCGCCCTTCTACAATGAGCAGTTCTTC. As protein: CASSQDLAPFYNEQFF.